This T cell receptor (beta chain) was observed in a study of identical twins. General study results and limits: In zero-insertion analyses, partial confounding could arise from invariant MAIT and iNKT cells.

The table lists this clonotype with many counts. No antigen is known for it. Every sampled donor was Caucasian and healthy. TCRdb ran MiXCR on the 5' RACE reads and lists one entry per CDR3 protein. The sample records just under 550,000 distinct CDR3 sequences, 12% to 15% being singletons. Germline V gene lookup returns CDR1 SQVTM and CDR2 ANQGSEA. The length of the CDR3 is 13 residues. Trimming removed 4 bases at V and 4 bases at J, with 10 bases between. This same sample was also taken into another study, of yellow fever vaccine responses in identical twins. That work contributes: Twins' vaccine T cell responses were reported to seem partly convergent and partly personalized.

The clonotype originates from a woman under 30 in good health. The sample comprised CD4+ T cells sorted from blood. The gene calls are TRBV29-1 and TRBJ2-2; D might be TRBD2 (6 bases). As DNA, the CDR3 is TGCAGCGTTGCTCGGGGGATCACCGGGGAGCTGTTTTTT. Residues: CSVARGITGELFF.